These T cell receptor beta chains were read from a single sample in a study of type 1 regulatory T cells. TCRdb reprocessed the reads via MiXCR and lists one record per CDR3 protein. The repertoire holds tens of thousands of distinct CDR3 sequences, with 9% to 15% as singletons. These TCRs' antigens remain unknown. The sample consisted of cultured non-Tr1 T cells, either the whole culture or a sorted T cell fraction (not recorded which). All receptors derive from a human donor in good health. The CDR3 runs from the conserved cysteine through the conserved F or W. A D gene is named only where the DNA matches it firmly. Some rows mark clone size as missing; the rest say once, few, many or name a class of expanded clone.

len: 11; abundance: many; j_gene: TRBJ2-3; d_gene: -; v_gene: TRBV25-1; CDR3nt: TGTGCCAGCAGTGACCGAAATACGCAGTATTTT; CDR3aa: CASSDRNTQYF
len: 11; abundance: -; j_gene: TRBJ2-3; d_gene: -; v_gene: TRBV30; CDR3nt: TGTGCCTGGAGATTGGAAGATACGCAGTATTTT; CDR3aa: CAWRLEDTQYF
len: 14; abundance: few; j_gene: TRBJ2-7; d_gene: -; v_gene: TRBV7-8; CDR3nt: TGTGCCAGCAGCTCCCTGCCCGGGGTGGGCGAGCAGTACTTC; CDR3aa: CASSSLPGVGEQYF
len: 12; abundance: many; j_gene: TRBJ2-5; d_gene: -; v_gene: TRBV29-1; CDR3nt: TGCAGCGTTGAAGCCCCGTCCGAGACCCAGTACTTC; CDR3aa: CSVEAPSETQYF
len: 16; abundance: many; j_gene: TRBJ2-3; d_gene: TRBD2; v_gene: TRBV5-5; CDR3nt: TGTGCCAGCAGCGGGGGACTAGCGGTAGGCACAGATACGCAGTATTTT; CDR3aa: CASSGGLAVGTDTQYF
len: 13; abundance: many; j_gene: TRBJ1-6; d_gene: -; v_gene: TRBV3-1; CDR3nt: TGTGCCAGCAGTCCATCACGGACAGTAGCCCTCCACTTT; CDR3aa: CASSPSRTVALHF
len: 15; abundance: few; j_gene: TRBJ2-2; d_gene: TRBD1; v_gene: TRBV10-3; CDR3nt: TGTGCCATCAGTGGGAAGACAGGGGCCACCGGGGAGCTGTTTTTT; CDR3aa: CAISGKTGATGELFF
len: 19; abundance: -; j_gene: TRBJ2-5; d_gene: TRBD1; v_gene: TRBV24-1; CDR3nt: TGTGCCACCAGTGATTTTGGGTCCCGGGACAGAAGAGCCCAAGAGACCCAGTACTTC; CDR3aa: CATSDFGSRDRRAQETQYF
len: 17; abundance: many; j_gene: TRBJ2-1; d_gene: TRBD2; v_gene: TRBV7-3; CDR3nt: TGTGCCAGCAGCTCAGTTCGGACTAGCGGGGGCTACAATGAGCAGTTCTTC; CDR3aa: CASSSVRTSGGYNEQFF
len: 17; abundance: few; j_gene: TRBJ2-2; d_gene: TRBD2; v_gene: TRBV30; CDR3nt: TGTGCCTGGAGTGAATCAATAGCGGGAACGAACACCGGGGAGCTGTTTTTT; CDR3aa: CAWSESIAGTNTGELFF
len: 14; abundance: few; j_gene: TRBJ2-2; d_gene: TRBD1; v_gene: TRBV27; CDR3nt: TGTGCCAGCAGACAGGGGGCGAACACCGGGGAGCTGTTTTTT; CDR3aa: CASRQGANTGELFF
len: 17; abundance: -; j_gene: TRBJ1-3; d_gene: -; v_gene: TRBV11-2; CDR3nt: TGTGCCAGCAGCTTAGATCGCCGAGGGGGCTCTGGAAACACCATATATTTT; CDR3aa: CASSLDRRGGSGNTIYF
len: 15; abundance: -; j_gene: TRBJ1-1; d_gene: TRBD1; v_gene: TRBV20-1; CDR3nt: TGCAGTGCTATCCAGCGCGGGACAGCGAACACTGAAGCTTTCTTT; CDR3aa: CSAIQRGTANTEAFF
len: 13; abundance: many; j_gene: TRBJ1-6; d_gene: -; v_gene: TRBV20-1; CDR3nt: TGCAGTGCCAAGCGAACAGATAATTCACCCCTCCACTTT; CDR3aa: CSAKRTDNSPLHF
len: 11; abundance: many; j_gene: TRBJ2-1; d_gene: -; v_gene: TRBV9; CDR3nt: TGTGCCAGCAGCGCTCACAATGAGCAGTTCTTC; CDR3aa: CASSAHNEQFF
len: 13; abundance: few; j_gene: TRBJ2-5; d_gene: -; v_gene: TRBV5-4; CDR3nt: TGTGCCAGCAGCTTGACAGGGCCAGAGACCCAGTACTTC; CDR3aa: CASSLTGPETQYF
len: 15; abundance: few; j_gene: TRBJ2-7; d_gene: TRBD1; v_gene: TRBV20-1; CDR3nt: TGCAGTGCTAGAGGGATTCGGGACAGCTCCTACGAGCAGTACTTC; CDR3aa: CSARGIRDSSYEQYF
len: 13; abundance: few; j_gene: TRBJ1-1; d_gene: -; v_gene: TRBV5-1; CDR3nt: TGCGCCAGCCGGCAGGGGATAGGGACTGAAGCTTTCTTT; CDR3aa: CASRQGIGTEAFF
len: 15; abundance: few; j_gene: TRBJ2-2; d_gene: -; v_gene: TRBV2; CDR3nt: TGTGCCAGCAGTGAAGGAGGCGTACTCACCGGGGAGCTGTTTTTT; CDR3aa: CASSEGGVLTGELFF
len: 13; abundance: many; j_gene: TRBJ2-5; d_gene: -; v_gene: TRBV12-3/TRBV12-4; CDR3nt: TGTGCCAGCAGGCGGGACACCCAAGAGACCCAGTACTTC; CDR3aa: CASRRDTQETQYF
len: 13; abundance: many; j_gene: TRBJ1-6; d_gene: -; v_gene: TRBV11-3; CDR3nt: TGTGCCAGCAGCTTTGACGACGGTGCTACCCTCCACTTT; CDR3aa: CASSFDDGATLHF
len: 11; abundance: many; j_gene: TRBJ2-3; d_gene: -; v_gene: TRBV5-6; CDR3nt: TGTGCCAGCAGCCGCTCAGATACGCAGTATTTT; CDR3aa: CASSRSDTQYF
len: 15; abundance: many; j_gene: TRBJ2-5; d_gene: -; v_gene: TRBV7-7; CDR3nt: TGTGCTAGCAGCCCCAGCGGGCCTATACAAGAGACCCAGTACTTC; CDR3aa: CASSPSGPIQETQYF
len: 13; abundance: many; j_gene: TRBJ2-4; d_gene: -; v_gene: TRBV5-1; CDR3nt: TGCGCCAGCAGCTTGGGGGGTGAAAACATTCAGTACTTC; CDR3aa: CASSLGGENIQYF
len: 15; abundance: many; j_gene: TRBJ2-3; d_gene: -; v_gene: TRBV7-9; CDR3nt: TGTGCCAGCAGCGATCAAAAACCTAGCACAGATACGCAGTATTTT; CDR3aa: CASSDQKPSTDTQYF
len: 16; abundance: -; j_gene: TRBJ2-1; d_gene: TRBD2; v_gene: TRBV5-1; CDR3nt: TGCGCCAGCAGCTCGAAGACTAGCGGGGTTTACAATGAGCAGTTCTTC; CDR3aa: CASSSKTSGVYNEQFF
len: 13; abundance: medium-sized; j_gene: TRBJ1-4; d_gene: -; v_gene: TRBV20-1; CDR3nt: TGCAGTGCTATAGGGACCTCAAATGAAAAACTGTTTTTT; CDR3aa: CSAIGTSNEKLFF
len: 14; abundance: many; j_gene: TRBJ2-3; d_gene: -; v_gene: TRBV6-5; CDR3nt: TGTGCCAGCAGTTACCTTAGCGGCCGGGATACGCAGTATTTT; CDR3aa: CASSYLSGRDTQYF
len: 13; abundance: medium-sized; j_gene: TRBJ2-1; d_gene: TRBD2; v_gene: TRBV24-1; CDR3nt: TGTGCCACCACAAGAGCGGGAGGCAATGAGCAGTTCTTC; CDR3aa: CATTRAGGNEQFF
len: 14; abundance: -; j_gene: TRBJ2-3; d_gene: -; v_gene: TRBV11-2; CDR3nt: TGTGCCAGCAGCCCGTTAACTCAGACAGATACGCAGTATTTT; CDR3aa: CASSPLTQTDTQYF
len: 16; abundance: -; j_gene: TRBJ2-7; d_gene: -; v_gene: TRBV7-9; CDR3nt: TGTGCCAGCAGCTTCCGAGGAGGTAATGATCTCTACGAGCAGTACTTC; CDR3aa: CASSFRGGNDLYEQYF
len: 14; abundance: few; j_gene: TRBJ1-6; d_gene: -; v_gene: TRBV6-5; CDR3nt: TGTGCCAGCAGTCTCCGACCGGATAATTCACCCCTCCACTTT; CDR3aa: CASSLRPDNSPLHF
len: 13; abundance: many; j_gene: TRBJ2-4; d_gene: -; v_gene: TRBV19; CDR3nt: TGTGCCACCGGCGGGACAGCCAAAAACATTCAGTACTTC; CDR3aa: CATGGTAKNIQYF
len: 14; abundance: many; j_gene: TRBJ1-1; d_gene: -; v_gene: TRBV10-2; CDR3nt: TGCGCCAGCAGTGAGCCAGGACCGAACACTGAAGCTTTCTTT; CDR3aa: CASSEPGPNTEAFF
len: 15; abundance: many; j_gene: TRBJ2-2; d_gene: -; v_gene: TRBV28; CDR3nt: TGTGCCAGCAGTTTTCAAGCACGGGGAGCCGGGGAGCTGTTTTTT; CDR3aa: CASSFQARGAGELFF
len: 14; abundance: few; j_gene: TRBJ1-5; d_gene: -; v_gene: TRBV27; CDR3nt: TGTGCCAGCAGTTTATTTGCCGTGAATCAGCCCCAGCATTTT; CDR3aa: CASSLFAVNQPQHF
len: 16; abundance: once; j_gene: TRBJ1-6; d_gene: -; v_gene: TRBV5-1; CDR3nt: TGCGCCAGCACCCAAACACCAGGGCCTGAGGATTCACCCCTCCACTTT; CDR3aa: CASTQTPGPEDSPLHF
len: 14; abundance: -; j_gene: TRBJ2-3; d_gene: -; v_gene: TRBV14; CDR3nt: TGTGCCAGCAGCCGCTTTCAAGGACCAGATACGCAGTATTTT; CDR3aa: CASSRFQGPDTQYF
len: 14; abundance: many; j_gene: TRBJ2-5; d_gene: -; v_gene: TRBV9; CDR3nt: TGTGCCAGCAGCGTAAACCCGTCGGGAGAGACCCAGTACTTC; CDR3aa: CASSVNPSGETQYF
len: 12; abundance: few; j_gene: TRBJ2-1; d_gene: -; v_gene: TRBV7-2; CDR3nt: TGTGCCAGCCGGGGGCGGGGCAATGAGCAGTTCTTC; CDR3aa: CASRGRGNEQFF
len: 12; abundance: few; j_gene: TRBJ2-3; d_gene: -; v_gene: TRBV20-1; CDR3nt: TGCAGTGCTAGAGAGGTCGTAGATACGCAGTATTTT; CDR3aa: CSAREVVDTQYF
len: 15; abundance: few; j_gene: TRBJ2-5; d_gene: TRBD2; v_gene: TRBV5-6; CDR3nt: TGTGCCAGCAGCTTTATGGGGGAGGGCCGAGAGACCCAGTACTTC; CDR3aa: CASSFMGEGRETQYF
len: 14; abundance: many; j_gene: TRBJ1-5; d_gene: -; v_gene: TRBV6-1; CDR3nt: TGTGCCAGCAGTTTCGACAGAGCAAATCAGCCCCAGCATTTT; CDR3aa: CASSFDRANQPQHF
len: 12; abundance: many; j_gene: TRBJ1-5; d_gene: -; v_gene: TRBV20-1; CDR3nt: TGCAGTGCCATAAGGGGTGAACAGCCCCAGCATTTT; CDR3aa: CSAIRGEQPQHF
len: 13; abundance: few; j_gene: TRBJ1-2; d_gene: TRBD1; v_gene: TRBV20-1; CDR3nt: TGCAGTGCTAGAGGCAGGGGGCAAGGTGGCTACACCTTC; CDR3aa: CSARGRGQGGYTF
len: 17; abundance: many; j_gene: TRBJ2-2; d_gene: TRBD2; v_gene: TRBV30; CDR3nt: TGTGCCTGGAGTGCCCCGGGACTAGCGTCGAACACCGGGGAGCTGTTTTTT; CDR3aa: CAWSAPGLASNTGELFF
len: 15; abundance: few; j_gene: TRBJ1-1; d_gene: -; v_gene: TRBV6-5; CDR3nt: TGTGCCAGCTTAACTCCCGGGAAAGGGGGCACTGAAGCTTTCTTT; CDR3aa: CASLTPGKGGTEAFF
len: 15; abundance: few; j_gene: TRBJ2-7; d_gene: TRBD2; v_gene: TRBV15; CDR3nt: TGTGCCACCAGCAGAGATAAGGCGGGAGCGAACGAGCAGTACTTC; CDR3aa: CATSRDKAGANEQYF
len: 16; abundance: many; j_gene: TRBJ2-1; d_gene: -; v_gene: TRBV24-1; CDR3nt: TGTGCCACCAGTGATCGACCCGGGCGCTCCTACAATGAGCAGTTCTTC; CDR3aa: CATSDRPGRSYNEQFF
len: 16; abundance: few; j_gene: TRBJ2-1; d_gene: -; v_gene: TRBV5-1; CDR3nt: TGCGCCAGCAGCCCAGCCCAGCCTTCCTCCTACAATGAGCAGTTCTTC; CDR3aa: CASSPAQPSSYNEQFF
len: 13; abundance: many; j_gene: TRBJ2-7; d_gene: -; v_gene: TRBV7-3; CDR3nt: TGTGCCAGCAGCTTAACGTGGCCCTACGAGCAGTACTTC; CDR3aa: CASSLTWPYEQYF
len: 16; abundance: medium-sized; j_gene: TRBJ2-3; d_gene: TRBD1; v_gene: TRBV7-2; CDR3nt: TGTGCCAGCAGCTCCAATCCCGGGACAGTCACAGATACGCAGTATTTT; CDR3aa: CASSSNPGTVTDTQYF
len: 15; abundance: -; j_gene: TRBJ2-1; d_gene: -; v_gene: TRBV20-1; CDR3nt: TGCAGTGCTATTAACCCTACAAGCTCCTACAATGAGCAGTTCTTC; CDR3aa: CSAINPTSSYNEQFF
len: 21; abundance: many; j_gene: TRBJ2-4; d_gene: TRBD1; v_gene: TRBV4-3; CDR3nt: TGCGCCAGCAGCCAAGATATCCCCCTCGGGCAGGGGGCCTTCGGGAAAAACATTCAGTACTTC; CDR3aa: CASSQDIPLGQGAFGKNIQYF